The clone carrying this T cell receptor beta chain was counted between two and nine times. TCR beta CDR3 regions were amplified from RNA. First-round RT-PCR of the TCR CDR3 relied on the HTBI primer set. Via MiXCR, TCRdb re-called the multiplex PCR reads, giving one row per CDR3 protein. The data contain 500,000 to 600,000 distinct CDR3 sequences, 15% to 20% of them singletons. These data belong to a study of T cells in Graves' hyperthyroidism and ophthalmopathy. The trim removed 0 bases at V and 7 bases at J, leaving 9 bases unmatched. Germline V CDR1 and CDR2: SGHRS, YFSETQ. The CDR3 contains 17 residues.

The chain recombines TRBV5-1 with TRBJ2-1, with 11 bases matching TRBD2. Input material: blood. The TCR sequence derives from a man aged 35 to 55 with Graves' ophthalmopathy. The CDR3 DNA reads as TGCGCCAGCAGCTTGGCCAGCCTAGCGGGGGGAAGGAATGAGCAGTTCTTC. Its translation: CASSLASLAGGRNEQFF.